The 18 T cell receptor beta chains below were found in one sample sequenced in a study of T cell responses to AZD1222 COVID-19 vaccine. Clones were sequenced by immunoSEQ multiplex PCR, and TCRdb holds only the in-frame ones, with some missing. Seen here are around 160,000 clones, 91% observed once, and the top ten hold 3% to 4%. Sequenced here: peripheral blood, sampled 28 days after the second AZD1222 dose. The source of these receptors is an adult who received the AZD1222 COVID-19 vaccine.

This clone was detected once. CDR3 DNA: TGTGCCAGCAGCAGGAAAGAGACCCAGTACTTC. Encoded protein: CASSRKETQYF. The genes are TRBV6-5 and TRBJ2-5; D gene unclear. The CDR3 runs to 11 residues. V lost 6 bases to trimming and J lost 3 bases, with 5 bases between them. Germline V gene lookup returns CDR1 MNHEY and CDR2 SVGAGI.

The chain joins TRBV24-1 to TRBJ2-6; the D is unclear. CDR1 is KGHDR and CDR2 is SFDVKD in the germline V gene. Trimming shortened V by 2 bases and J by 8 bases, and 12 bases separated the two germline ends. The CDR3 totals 15 residues. The CDR3 region is CATSDSGLSSNVLTF. CDR3 nucleotide sequence: TGTGCCACCAGTGATTCGGGTTTGTCCTCCAACGTCCTGACTTTC.

The rearrangement joins TRBV7-2 to TRBJ2-2; D is undetermined. Germline assignment: CDR1 SGHTA and CDR2 FQGNSA. The CDR3 sequence is 14 residues long. V was trimmed by 1 base and J by 8 bases, leaving 11 bases between them. CDR3 sequence: CASSLDAFSGELFF. In nucleotides, the CDR3 is TGTGCCAGCAGCTTAGACGCATTCTCGGGGGAGCTGTTTTTT.

The chain has TRBV18 and TRBJ1-3; D not resolved. CDR3 length equals 15 residues. V lost 3 bases and J lost 0, with 9 bases in between. Germline assignment: CDR1 KGHSH and CDR2 LQKENI. In DNA, the CDR3 is TGTGCCAGCTCACCCCGGGTTCACTCTGGAAACACCATATATTTT. The encoded protein is CASSPRVHSGNTIYF.

The CDR3: CASSGTSQGEQYF. The CDR3 nucleotides read TGTGCCAGCAGCGGGACTAGTCAGGGCGAGCAGTACTTC. This rearrangement joins TRBV9 to TRBJ2-7; TRBD2 matches at 7 bases. The CDR3 sequence is 13 residues long. CDR1 and CDR2 (germline): SGDLS, YYNGEE. Trimming cost V 3 bases and J 6 bases; bases outside gene matches: 6. Full variable domain (outside the CDR3, taken from reference TRBV9 and TRBJ2-7): DSGVTQTPKHLITATGQRVTLRCSPRSGDLSVYWYQQSLDQGLQFLIQYYNGEERAKGNILERFSAQQFPDLHSELNLSSLELGDSALYFCASSGTSQGEQYFGPGTRLTVT.

The chain joins TRBV24-1 to TRBJ1-1; weak D call: TRBD1 (5 bases). CDR3 length: 14 amino acids. V was cut by 9 bases and J by 2 bases, with 15 bases left in between. Per germline, CDR1 KGHDR and CDR2 SFDVKD. Here the CDR3 DNA reads TGTGCCACCCCCGAGGGGCTGCCCAACACTGAAGCTTTCTTT. As protein: CATPEGLPNTEAFF.

This chain links TRBV7-2 with TRBJ1-3; D call uncertain. From germline, CDR1 is SGHTA and CDR2 FQGNSA. The CDR3 is 15 residues long. Deletions cut 1 base from V and 0 bases from J, with 7 bases between. The CDR3 nucleotides read TGTGCCAGCAGCTTAGGAGTAAACTCTGGAAACACCATATATTTT. Its translation is CASSLGVNSGNTIYF.

This clone was seen repeatedly, ten times or more. The chain joins TRBV4-2 to TRBJ2-7; D unclear. V lost 1 base to trimming and J lost 1 base, with 8 bases between them. The CDR3 spans 14 residues. The germline CDR1 and CDR2 sequences are LGHNA and YNFKEQ. CDR3 in amino acids: CASSQGQQSYEQYF. The CDR3 DNA reads TGTGCCAGCAGCCAAGGCCAACAGTCCTACGAGCAGTACTTC.

The CDR3 sequence: CSVEGGAGVLETQYF. In DNA, the CDR3 is TGCAGCGTTGAGGGGGGCGCGGGAGTATTAGAGACCCAGTACTTC. This chain connects TRBV29-1 to TRBJ2-5, with a possible D match to TRBD2 (7 bases). The CDR3 is 15 amino acids. Looked up from germline, CDR1 is SQVTM and CDR2 is ANQGSEA. V lost 3 bases to trimming and J lost 4 bases, with 18 bases between them.

The V gene is TRBV5-1, the J gene TRBJ2-3; perhaps TRBD2 as D (5 bases). Trimming removed 5 bases from V and 3 bases from J, with 16 bases in between. This CDR3 is 15 amino acids long. Germline V gives CDR1 SGHRS, CDR2 YFSETQ. CDR3 region: CASRRADITTDTQYF. CDR3 coding DNA: TGCGCCAGCAGACGAGCGGATATCACTACAGATACGCAGTATTTT.

The chain couples TRBV24-1 to TRBJ2-1; D unresolved. The germline CDR1 and CDR2 sequences are KGHDR and SFDVKD. The length of the CDR3 is 12 residues. Trimming removed 3 bases at V and 12 bases at J, with 11 bases between. The CDR3 nucleotides read TGTGCCACCAGTGATACGCGGATGGGGCAGTTCTTC. Translating it yields CATSDTRMGQFF.

The gene calls are TRBV6-5 and TRBJ2-1; D uncertain. Germline CDR1 MNHEY, CDR2 SVGAGI. Trimming removed 6 bases at V and 1 base at J, with 10 bases between. The CDR3 is 14 amino acids. The CDR3, as DNA: TGTGCCAGCAGAACAGAGTCGTCCTACAATGAGCAGTTCTTC. Translation gives CASRTESSYNEQFF.

This chain joins TRBV6-5 and TRBJ2-2; D not certain. The CDR3 has 12 residues. The V gene's germline CDR1 is MNHEY and CDR2 SVGAGI. Trimming cost V 5 bases and J 7 bases, with 8 bases left between them. The CDR3 region is CASSLDHGELFF. The CDR3 coding sequence is TGTGCCAGCAGTCTTGACCACGGGGAGCTGTTTTTT.

This clone has only one observation. CDR3 DNA sequence: TGTGCCAGCAGCCCCGACAGGGGATACATGAACACTGAAGCTTTCTTT. Translated: CASSPDRGYMNTEAFF. The V gene is TRBV11-3, the J gene TRBJ1-1, with 8 positions matching TRBD1. The CDR3 sequence is 16 residues long. V lost 5 bases to trimming and J lost 0 bases; unmatched junction nucleotides: 8. The germline V gene encodes CDR1 SGHNT and CDR2 YENEEA.

The chain has TRBV3-1 (or the pseudogene TRBV3-2) and TRBJ2-7; tentatively, D is TRBD1 (6 bases). V shed 4 bases and J shed 4 bases, with 17 bases lying between them. There are 15 residues in the CDR3. The germline gives CDR1 LGHDT, CDR2 YNNKEL (reference sequence). The CDR3 bases are TGTGCCAGCAGCCGACAGGACAGTCGTGAGTACGAGCAGTACTTC. As protein: CASSRQDSREYEQYF.

The chain has TRBV7-9 and TRBJ1-2; TRBD1 aligns across 11 bases. From germline, CDR1 is SEHNR and CDR2 FQNEAQ (reference sequence). V trimming: 11 bases; J trimming: 5 bases; junction bases outside the gene matches: 7. The CDR3 is made up of 13 amino acids. This CDR3 is CAVLGTGGYGYTF. In DNA form, the CDR3 reads TGTGCCGTCCTGGGGACAGGGGGGTATGGCTACACCTTC.

This clone was detected only a few times. The rearrangement joins TRBV11-1 to TRBJ2-2; TRBD2 aligns across 7 bases. This CDR3 region has 16 residues. The V segment lost 0 bases and the J segment 7 bases; nucleotides outside the gene matches: 8. Germline CDR1 is SGHAT and CDR2 is FQDESV (reference sequence). The CDR3 protein is CASSLARTRASGELFF. The CDR3 nucleotides read TGTGCCAGCAGCTTAGCCCGGACTAGAGCAAGCGGGGAGCTGTTTTTT.

The chain uses TRBV4-1 and TRBJ2-3, with 7 bases identical to TRBD2. The germline V gene has CDR1 MGHRA and CDR2 YSYEKL. The V segment lost 0 bases and the J segment 8 bases; nucleotides outside the gene matches: 11. The CDR3 extends over 16 amino acids. The CDR3 DNA reads TGCGCCAGCAGCCAAGATGTGGCTTGGGAGGGAGCTACGCAGTATTTT. Encoded protein: CASSQDVAWEGATQYF.